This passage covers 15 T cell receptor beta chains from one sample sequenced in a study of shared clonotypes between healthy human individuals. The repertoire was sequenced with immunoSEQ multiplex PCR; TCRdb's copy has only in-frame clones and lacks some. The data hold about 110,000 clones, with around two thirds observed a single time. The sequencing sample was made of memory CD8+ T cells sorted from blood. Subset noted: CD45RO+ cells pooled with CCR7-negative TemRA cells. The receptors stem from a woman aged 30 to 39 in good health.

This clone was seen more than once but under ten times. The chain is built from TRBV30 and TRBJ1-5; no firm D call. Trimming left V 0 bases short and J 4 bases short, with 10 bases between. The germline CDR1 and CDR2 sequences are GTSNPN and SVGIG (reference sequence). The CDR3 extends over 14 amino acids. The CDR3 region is CAWSVGQDNQPQHF. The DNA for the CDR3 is TGTGCCTGGAGTGTAGGTCAGGATAATCAGCCCCAGCATTTT.

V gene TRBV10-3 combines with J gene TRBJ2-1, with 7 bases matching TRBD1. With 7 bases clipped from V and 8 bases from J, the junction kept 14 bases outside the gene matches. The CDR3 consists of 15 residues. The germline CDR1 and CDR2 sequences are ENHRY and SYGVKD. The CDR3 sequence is CAIIAGSTGYDEQFF. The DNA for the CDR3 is TGTGCCATCATCGCCGGGTCGACAGGGTACGATGAGCAGTTCTTC.

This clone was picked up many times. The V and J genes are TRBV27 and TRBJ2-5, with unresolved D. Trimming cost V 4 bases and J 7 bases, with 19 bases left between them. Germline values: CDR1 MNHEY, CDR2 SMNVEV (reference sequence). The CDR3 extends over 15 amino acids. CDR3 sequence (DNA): TGTGCCAGCAGTTCTCAAACCGGATATTCGGGGACCCAGTACTTC. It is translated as CASSSQTGYSGTQYF.

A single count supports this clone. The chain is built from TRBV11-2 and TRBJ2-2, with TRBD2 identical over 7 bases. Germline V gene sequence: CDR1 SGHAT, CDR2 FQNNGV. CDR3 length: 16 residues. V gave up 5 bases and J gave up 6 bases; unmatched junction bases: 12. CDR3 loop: CASSQRGSVISGELFF. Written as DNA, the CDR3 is TGTGCCAGCAGCCAGCGGGGTTCTGTGATATCCGGGGAGCTGTTTTTT.

CDR3 in DNA: TGTGCCACCAAAATAGCGGGTAGTGGCGAGCAGTACTTC. Its translation is CATKIAGSGEQYF. The chain is built from TRBV28 and TRBJ2-7; 7 bases are shared with TRBD2. The CDR3 runs 13 residues. Germline loops: CDR1 MDHEN, CDR2 SYDVKM. With V trimmed by 10 bases and J by 6 bases, 12 bases remained unmatched.

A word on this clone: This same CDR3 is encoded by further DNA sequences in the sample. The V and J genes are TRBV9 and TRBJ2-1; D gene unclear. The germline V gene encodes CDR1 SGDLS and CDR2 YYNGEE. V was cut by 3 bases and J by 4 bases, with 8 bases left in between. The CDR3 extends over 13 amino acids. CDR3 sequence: CASSARSYNEQFF. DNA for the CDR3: TGTGCCAGCAGCGCTAGATCATACAATGAGCAGTTCTTC.

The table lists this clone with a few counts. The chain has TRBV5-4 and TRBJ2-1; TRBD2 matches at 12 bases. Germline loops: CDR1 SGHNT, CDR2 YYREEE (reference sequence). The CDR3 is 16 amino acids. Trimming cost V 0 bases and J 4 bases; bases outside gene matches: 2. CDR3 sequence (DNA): TGTGCCAGCAGCTTGGGGACTAGCGGGACTTACAATGAGCAGTTCTTC. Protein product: CASSLGTSGTYNEQFF.

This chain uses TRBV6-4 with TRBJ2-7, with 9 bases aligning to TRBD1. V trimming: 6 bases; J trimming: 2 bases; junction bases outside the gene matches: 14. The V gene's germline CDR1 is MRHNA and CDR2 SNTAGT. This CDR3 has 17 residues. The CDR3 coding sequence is TGTGCCAGCAGGGCCTGCAGGACAGGGGACCCGACCTACGAGCAGTACTTC. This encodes CASRACRTGDPTYEQYF.

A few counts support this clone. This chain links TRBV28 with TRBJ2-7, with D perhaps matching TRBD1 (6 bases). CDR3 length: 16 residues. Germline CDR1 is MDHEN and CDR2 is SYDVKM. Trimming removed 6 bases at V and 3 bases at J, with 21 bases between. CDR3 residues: CASSQRTASIYYEQYF. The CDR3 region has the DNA TGTGCCAGCAGCCAAAGGACAGCCTCGATATACTACGAGCAGTACTTC.

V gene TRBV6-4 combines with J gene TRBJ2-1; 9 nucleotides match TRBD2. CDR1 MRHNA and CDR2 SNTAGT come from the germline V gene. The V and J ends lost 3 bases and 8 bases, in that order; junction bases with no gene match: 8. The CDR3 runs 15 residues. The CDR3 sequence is CASSEDYSGGYEQFF. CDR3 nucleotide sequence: TGTGCCAGCAGTGAAGACTATAGCGGGGGATATGAGCAGTTCTTC.

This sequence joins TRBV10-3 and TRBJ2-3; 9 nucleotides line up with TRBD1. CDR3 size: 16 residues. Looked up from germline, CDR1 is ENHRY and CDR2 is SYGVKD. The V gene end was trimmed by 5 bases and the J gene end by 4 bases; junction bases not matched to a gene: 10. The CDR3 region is CAISPLGQGSADTQYF. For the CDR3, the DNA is TGTGCCATCAGTCCATTGGGACAGGGAAGCGCAGATACGCAGTATTTT.

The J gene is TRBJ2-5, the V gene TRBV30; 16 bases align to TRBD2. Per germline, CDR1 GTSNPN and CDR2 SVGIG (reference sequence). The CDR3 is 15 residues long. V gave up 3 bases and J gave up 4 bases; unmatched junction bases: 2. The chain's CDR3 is CAWRGTSGRGETQYF. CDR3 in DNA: TGTGCCTGGAGGGGGACTAGCGGGAGGGGAGAGACCCAGTACTTC.

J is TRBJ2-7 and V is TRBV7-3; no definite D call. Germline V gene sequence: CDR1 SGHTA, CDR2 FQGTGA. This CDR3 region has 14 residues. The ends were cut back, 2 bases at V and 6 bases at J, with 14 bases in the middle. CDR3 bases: TGTGCCAGCAGCTTACGTGAAGGACCCTGCGAGCAGTACTTC. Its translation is CASSLREGPCEQYF.

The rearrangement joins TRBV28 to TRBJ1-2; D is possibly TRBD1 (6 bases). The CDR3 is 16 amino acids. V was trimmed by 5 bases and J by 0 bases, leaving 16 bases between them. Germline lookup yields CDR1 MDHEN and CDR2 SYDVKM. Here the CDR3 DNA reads TGTGCCAGCAGTACCCTGATCAGGGGCTCTAACTATGGCTACACCTTC. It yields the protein CASSTLIRGSNYGYTF.

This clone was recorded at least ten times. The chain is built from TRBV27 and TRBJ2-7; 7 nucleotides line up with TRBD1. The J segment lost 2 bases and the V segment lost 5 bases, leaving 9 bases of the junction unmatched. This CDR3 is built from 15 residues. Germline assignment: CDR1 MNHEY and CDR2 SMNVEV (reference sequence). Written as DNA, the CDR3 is TGTGCCAGCAGTCCTGGGACAGCCCCCACCTACGAGCAGTACTTC. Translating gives CASSPGTAPTYEQYF.